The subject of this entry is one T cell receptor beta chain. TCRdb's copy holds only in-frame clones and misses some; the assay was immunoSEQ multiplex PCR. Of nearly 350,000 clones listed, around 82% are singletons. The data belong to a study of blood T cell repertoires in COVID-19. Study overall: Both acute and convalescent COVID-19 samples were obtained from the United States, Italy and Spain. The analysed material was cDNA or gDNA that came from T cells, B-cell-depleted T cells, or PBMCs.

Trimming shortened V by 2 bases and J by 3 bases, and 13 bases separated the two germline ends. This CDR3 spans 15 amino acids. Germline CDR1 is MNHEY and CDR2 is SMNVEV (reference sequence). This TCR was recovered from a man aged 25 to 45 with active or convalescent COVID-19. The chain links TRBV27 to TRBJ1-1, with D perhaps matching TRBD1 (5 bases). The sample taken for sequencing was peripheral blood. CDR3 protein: CASSLDTGLDTEAFF. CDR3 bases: TGTGCCAGCAGTTTAGATACAGGCCTGGACACTGAAGCTTTCTTT.